The 25 T cell receptor beta chains presented below share a single source sample, sequenced in a study of T cells after yellow fever vaccination. MiXCR, applied by TCRdb to the 5' RACE reads, yields one record per CDR3 protein. The repertoire holds some 120,000 distinct CDR3 sequences, with more than 7.5% as singletons. Here the sequenced sample was CD8+ T cells sorted from PBMCs, taken on the day of the yellow fever booster vaccination. The source is a man younger than 30 who received the YFV17D yellow fever vaccine.

This chain uses TRBV7-9 with TRBJ2-2, with D possibly being TRBD1 or TRBD2 (5 bases each). This CDR3 is 16 amino acids long. V dropped 4 bases and J dropped 4 bases, with 16 bases sitting between them. Germline V CDR1 and CDR2: SEHNR, FQNEAQ (reference sequence). The CDR3 is CASSSAEGSGTGELFF. The CDR3 bases are TGTGCCAGCAGCTCCGCCGAGGGGTCGGGCACCGGGGAGCTGTTTTTT.

This clonotype was observed at least ten times. The genes are TRBV7-9 and TRBJ1-1, with D perhaps matching TRBD1 (6 bases). Germline V gives CDR1 SEHNR, CDR2 FQNEAQ (reference sequence). This CDR3 is built from 15 residues. Deletions cut 5 bases from V and 1 base from J, with 14 bases between. This CDR3 is CASSREQQGNTEAFF. DNA of the CDR3: TGTGCCAGCAGCCGTGAGCAACAGGGGAACACTGAAGCTTTCTTT.

This clonotype was observed a handful of times. The genes are TRBV9 and TRBJ2-5, with D possibly TRBD2 on 6 matching bases. Germline V gene data show CDR1 as SGDLS and CDR2 as YYNGEE. With 4 bases removed from V and 5 bases from J, the gap between germline ends came to 15 bases. The CDR3 has 14 residues. CDR3 residues: CASSPDGDWETQYF. The CDR3 DNA reads as TGTGCCAGCAGCCCAGACGGGGACTGGGAGACCCAGTACTTC.

The chain uses TRBV7-2 and TRBJ2-6, with a tentative D call TRBD2 (7 bases). Deletions cut 11 bases from V and 4 bases from J, with 15 bases between. Germline-derived CDR1 and CDR2 are SGHTA and FQGNSA. This CDR3 is built from 14 residues. CDR3 residues: CAFRGAAGANVLTF. In DNA form, the CDR3 reads TGTGCCTTCCGGGGGGCCGCGGGGGCCAACGTCCTGACTTTC.

The chain is built from TRBV6-1 and TRBJ2-7, with D maybe TRBD2 (6 bases). With 2 bases removed from V and 3 bases from J, the gap between germline ends came to 20 bases. CDR1 is MNHNS, CDR2 SASEGT, per germline. The CDR3 consists of 17 residues. The CDR3: CASSESEEGRCVYEQYV. CDR3 bases: TGTGCCAGCAGTGAATCGGAGGAGGGAAGGTGCGTCTACGAGCAGTACGTC.

The chain links TRBV14 to TRBJ1-4; tentative D call: TRBD1 (5 bases). CDR3 length equals 15 residues. Germline-derived CDR1 and CDR2 are SGHDN and FVKESK. Deletions cut 4 bases from V and 0 bases from J, with 9 bases between. Written as DNA, the CDR3 is TGTGCCAGCAGCCTGGGACTTTCAACTAATGAAAAACTGTTTTTT. This translates into CASSLGLSTNEKLFF.

This clonotype was counted only a few times. J is TRBJ2-3 and V is TRBV7-3, with TRBD2 matching 11 bases. The germline V gene encodes CDR1 SGHTA and CDR2 FQGTGA. CDR3 length equals 15 residues. J was trimmed by 6 bases and V by 6 bases; bases with no gene match: 8. The CDR3 coding sequence is TGTGCCAGCAGTTGGATAGCGGGGGGGCCTGATACGCAGTATTTT. Protein product: CASSWIAGGPDTQYF.

The rearrangement links TRBV5-6 to TRBJ1-2; D is perhaps TRBD1 (5 bases). V lost 4 bases, J lost 5 bases, and 15 bases lay in between. Germline values: CDR1 SGHDT, CDR2 YYEEEE. This CDR3 spans 14 amino acids. This chain's CDR3 is CASSTGTVSYGYTF. The CDR3 DNA reads as TGTGCCAGCAGCACCGGGACGGTCAGTTATGGCTACACCTTC.

In its sample, this clonotype was seen a few times. This sequence joins TRBV7-9 and TRBJ2-3, with D possibly matching TRBD1 (5 bases). This CDR3 spans 13 amino acids. Trimming took off 8 bases at V and 0 bases at J, with 9 bases between the two ends. CDR1 SEHNR and CDR2 FQNEAQ come from the germline V gene (reference sequence). CDR3 sequence reads: CASGAASTDTQYF. The CDR3 DNA is TGTGCCAGCGGGGCGGCCAGCACAGATACGCAGTATTTT.

The rearrangement links TRBV10-3 to TRBJ1-5; D perhaps matches TRBD1 (6 bases). Germline values: CDR1 ENHRY, CDR2 SYGVKD. Trimming cost V 2 bases and J 7 bases, with 9 bases left between them. The CDR3 has 13 residues. The CDR3 DNA is TGTGCCATCAGTGAGGGGGGGCCCCAGCCCCAGCATTTT. This encodes CAISEGGPQPQHF.

This clonotype was found a few times. J is TRBJ2-5 and V is TRBV6-5; no firm D call. The germline CDR1 and CDR2 sequences are MNHEY and SVGAGI. The CDR3 spans 15 residues. Trimming took off 6 bases at V and 0 bases at J, with 14 bases between the two ends. The CDR3, as DNA: TGTGCCAGCAGCCCTACCCGGGTATACCAAGAGACCCAGTACTTC. This gives the protein CASSPTRVYQETQYF.

This clonotype was seen only a few times. V gene TRBV4-1 combines with J gene TRBJ2-7; possibly TRBD1 for D (7 bases). This CDR3 contains 16 residues. CDR1 is MGHRA and CDR2 is YSYEKL in the germline V gene. V lost 4 bases and J lost 4, with 20 bases in between. For the CDR3, the DNA is TGCGCCAGCAGCCGAGGGGCCGGAGGGGGCGGATACGAGCAGTACTTC. The encoded protein is CASSRGAGGGGYEQYF.

The chain recombines TRBV4-3 with TRBJ2-3; 12 bases are a match to TRBD2. Losses at the gene ends were 3 bases for V and 3 bases for J; bases not matched to a gene: 4. Germline loops: CDR1 LGHNA, CDR2 YSLEER. The CDR3 is 16 amino acids. The DNA for the CDR3 is TGCGCCAGCAGCCAGCGACTAGCGGGGGAGACAGATACGCAGTATTTT. It translates to CASSQRLAGETDTQYF.

This chain uses TRBV11-1 with TRBJ2-5; unclear D gene. The germline V and J ends were trimmed by 5 bases and 3 bases, with 4 bases remaining between them. CDR3 length equals 11 residues. Germline values: CDR1 SGHAT, CDR2 FQDESV (reference sequence). The CDR3 DNA is TGTGCCAGCAGCACCAAAGAGACCCAGTACTTC. Its translation: CASSTKETQYF.

This clonotype was counted at least ten times. The chain couples TRBV4-2 to TRBJ2-2, with D perhaps assigned TRBD1 or TRBD2 (6 bases each). CDR1 LGHNA and CDR2 YNFKEQ come from the germline V gene. The CDR3 runs 15 residues. Trimming took off 0 bases at V and 4 bases at J, with 9 bases between the two ends. The CDR3 nucleotides read TGTGCCAGCAGCCAAGATGAGGGGGGCACCGGGGAGCTGTTTTTT. It translates to CASSQDEGGTGELFF.

V and J are TRBV4-2 and TRBJ2-1; 10 positions match TRBD1. In germline, CDR1 is LGHNA, CDR2 YNFKEQ. This CDR3 comprises 16 residues. Trimming took 4 bases from V and 6 from J; bases not matched to a gene: 9. This chain's CDR3 is CASSPTDRGFSNEQFF. DNA for the CDR3: TGTGCCAGCAGCCCGACGGACAGGGGGTTTTCCAATGAGCAGTTCTTC.

V is TRBV6-2 or TRBV6-3 and J is TRBJ2-2; unclear D gene. Trimming removed 5 bases from V and 7 bases from J, with 17 bases in between. The germline V gene encodes CDR1 MNHEY and CDR2 SVGEGT. The CDR3 length is 15 residues. The CDR3 DNA follows: TGTGCCAGCAGTCTCATAGGCAGCCCGGGCGGGGAGCTGTTTTTT. It codes for CASSLIGSPGGELFF.

The V and J genes are TRBV12-3 or TRBV12-4 and TRBJ1-1, with D tentatively TRBD1 (5 bases). Trimming pared 3 bases from V and 10 bases from J, leaving 9 bases between. This CDR3 is 11 amino acids long. Here the CDR3 DNA reads TGTGCCAGCAGTTTGGGACCGATAGCTTTCTTT. Translated: CASSLGPIAFF.

The chain uses TRBV15 and TRBJ1-1, with D hard to call. The CDR3 length is 13 residues. The V gene's germline CDR1 is LNHNV and CDR2 YYDKDF (reference sequence). V was cut by 0 bases and J by 0 bases, with 2 bases left in between. The CDR3 protein is CATSREVNTEAFF. The CDR3 nucleotides are TGTGCCACCAGCAGAGAAGTGAACACTGAAGCTTTCTTT. Filled out from reference TRBV15 and TRBJ1-1, the complete variable domain reads DAMVIQNPRYQVTQFGKPVTLSCSQTLNHNVMYWYQQKSSQAPKLLFHYYDKDFNNEADTPDNFQSRRPNTSFCFLDIRSPGLGDTAMYLCATSREVNTEAFFGQGTRLTVV.

This clonotype was found a few times. V and J are TRBV13 and TRBJ1-2; the D is unclear. Germline loops: CDR1 PRHDT, CDR2 FYEKMQ (reference sequence). The V end was cut by 4 bases, the J end by 2 bases, with 17 bases between. This CDR3 is built from 16 residues. The CDR3 protein is CASSSPGSSRNYGYTF. The CDR3 coding sequence is TGTGCCAGCAGCTCCCCGGGGTCTTCCAGAAACTATGGCTACACCTTC.

The genes are TRBV10-3 and TRBJ2-1; D is uncertain. The germline V gene has CDR1 ENHRY and CDR2 SYGVKD. CDR3 length: 15 amino acids. Trimming removed 3 bases at V and 0 bases at J, with 9 bases between. The CDR3 DNA reads as TGTGCCATCAGTGATCGGTCGGACTCCTACAATGAGCAGTTCTTC. Translated: CAISDRSDSYNEQFF.

V is TRBV12-5 and J is TRBJ2-1; no firm D call. The germline V and J ends were trimmed by 6 bases and 10 bases, with 7 bases remaining between them. Germline CDR1 reads LGHNT; CDR2 reads FRNRAP. The CDR3 runs 10 residues. The CDR3 here is CASGKSEQFF. The CDR3 DNA follows: TGTGCTAGTGGAAAGTCAGAGCAGTTCTTC.

The chain is built from TRBV19 and TRBJ2-3; no firm D call. V shed 8 bases and J shed 4 bases, with 10 bases lying between them. Germline V gives CDR1 LNHDA, CDR2 SQIVND (reference sequence). The CDR3 runs 12 residues. CDR3 sequence reads: CASLQGPDTQYF. CDR3 DNA sequence: TGTGCCAGTCTACAAGGGCCAGATACGCAGTATTTT.

V and J are TRBV12-2 and TRBJ2-5. TRBV12-2 has pseudogene status. The CDR3 runs 14 residues. CDR3 amino acids: CASRLPVEQETQYF. CDR3 nucleotides: TGTGCAAGTCGCTTACCGGTCGAGCAAGAGACCCAGTACTTC.

The rearrangement joins TRBV2 to TRBJ2-1, with 8 bases matching TRBD1. Looked up from germline, CDR1 is SNHLY and CDR2 is FYNNEI. The V gene end was trimmed by 9 bases and the J gene end by 4 bases; junction bases not matched to a gene: 2. The CDR3 runs 12 residues. This CDR3 reads CARRTGYNEQFF. CDR3 nucleotides: TGTGCCAGAAGGACAGGGTACAATGAGCAGTTCTTC.